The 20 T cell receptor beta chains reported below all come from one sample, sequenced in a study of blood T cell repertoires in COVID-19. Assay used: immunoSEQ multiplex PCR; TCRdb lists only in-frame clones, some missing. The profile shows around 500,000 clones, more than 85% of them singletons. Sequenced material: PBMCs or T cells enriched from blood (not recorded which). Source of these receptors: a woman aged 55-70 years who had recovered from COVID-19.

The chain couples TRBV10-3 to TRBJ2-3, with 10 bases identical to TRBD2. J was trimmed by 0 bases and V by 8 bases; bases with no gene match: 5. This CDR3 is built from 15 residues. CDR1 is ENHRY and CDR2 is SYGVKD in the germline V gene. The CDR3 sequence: CAIGAGGPSTDTQYF. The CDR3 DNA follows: TGTGCCATCGGAGCGGGGGGGCCGAGCACAGATACGCAGTATTTT.

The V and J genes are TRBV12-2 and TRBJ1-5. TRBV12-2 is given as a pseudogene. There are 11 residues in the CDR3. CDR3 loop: CASRFREERDF. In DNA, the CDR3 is TGTGCAAGTCGCTTTCGAGAAGAACGGGATTTT.

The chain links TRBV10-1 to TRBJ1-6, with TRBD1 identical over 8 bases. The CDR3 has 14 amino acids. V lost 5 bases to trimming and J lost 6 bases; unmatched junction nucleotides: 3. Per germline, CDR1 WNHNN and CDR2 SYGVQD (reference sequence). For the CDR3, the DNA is TGCGCCAGCAGTTTTGACAGGGGTAATTCACCCCTCCACTTT. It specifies CASSFDRGNSPLHF.

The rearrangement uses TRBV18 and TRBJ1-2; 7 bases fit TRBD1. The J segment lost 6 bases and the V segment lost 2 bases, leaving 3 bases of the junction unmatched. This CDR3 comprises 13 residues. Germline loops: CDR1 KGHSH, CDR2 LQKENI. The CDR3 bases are TGTGCCAGCTCACCAACAGGGGTGGATGGCTACACCTTC. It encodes CASSPTGVDGYTF.

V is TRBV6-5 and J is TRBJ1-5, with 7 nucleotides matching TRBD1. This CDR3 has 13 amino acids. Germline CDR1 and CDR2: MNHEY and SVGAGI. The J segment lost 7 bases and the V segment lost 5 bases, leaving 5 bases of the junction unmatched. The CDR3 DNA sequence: TGTGCCAGCAGTAAGGGGGCTGGACAGCCCCAGCATTTT. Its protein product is CASSKGAGQPQHF.

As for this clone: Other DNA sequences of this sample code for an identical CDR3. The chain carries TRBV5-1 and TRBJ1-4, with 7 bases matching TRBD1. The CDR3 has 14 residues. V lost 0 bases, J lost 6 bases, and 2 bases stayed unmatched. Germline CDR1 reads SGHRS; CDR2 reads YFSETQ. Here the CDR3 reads CASSLGQGHEKLFF. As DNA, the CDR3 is TGCGCCAGCAGCTTGGGACAGGGACATGAAAAACTGTTTTTT.

The DNA of the CDR3 is TGTGCCTGGAGTACTTTAGGACAGGGGGCTCAGCCCCAGCATTTT. Amino acids: CAWSTLGQGAQPQHF. This chain links TRBV30 with TRBJ1-5, with 11 positions matching TRBD1. Germline V CDR1 and CDR2: GTSNPN, SVGIG (reference sequence). J was trimmed by 6 bases and V by 2 bases; bases with no gene match: 6. This CDR3 spans 15 amino acids.

This CDR3 reads CASSSGYEQYV. CDR3 nucleotide sequence: TGTGCCAGCAGTTCGGGTTACGAGCAGTACGTC. The chain joins TRBV27 to TRBJ2-7; D not certain. The V gene's germline CDR1 is MNHEY and CDR2 SMNVEV (reference sequence). This CDR3 spans 11 amino acids. The V end was cut by 4 bases, the J end by 4 bases, with 5 bases between.

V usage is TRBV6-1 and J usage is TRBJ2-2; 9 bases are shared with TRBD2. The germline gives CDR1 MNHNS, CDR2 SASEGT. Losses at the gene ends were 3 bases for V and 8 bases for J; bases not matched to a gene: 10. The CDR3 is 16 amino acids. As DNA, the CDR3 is TGTGCCAGCAGTGAGGGAGCGGGGGGCCTCGGAGGGGAGCTGTTTTTT. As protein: CASSEGAGGLGGELFF.

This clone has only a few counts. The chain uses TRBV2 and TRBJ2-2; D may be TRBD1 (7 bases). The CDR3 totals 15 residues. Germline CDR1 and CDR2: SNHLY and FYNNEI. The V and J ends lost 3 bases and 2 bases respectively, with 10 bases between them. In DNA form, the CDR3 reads TGTGCCAGCAGTGAGCAGGGGGGCAACACCGGGGAGCTGTTTTTT. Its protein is CASSEQGGNTGELFF. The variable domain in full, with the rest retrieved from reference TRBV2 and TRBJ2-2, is EPEVTQTPSHQVTQMGQEVILRCVPISNHLYFYWYRQILGQKVEFLVSFYNNEISEKSEIFDDQFSVERPDGSNFTLKIRSTKLEDSAMYFCASSEQGGNTGELFFGEGSRLTVL.

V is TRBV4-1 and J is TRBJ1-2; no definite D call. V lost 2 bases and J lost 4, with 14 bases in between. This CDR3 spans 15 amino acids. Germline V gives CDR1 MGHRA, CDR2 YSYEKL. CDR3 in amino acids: CASSQPPTKTYGYTF. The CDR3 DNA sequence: TGCGCCAGCAGCCAACCCCCTACGAAAACCTATGGCTACACCTTC.

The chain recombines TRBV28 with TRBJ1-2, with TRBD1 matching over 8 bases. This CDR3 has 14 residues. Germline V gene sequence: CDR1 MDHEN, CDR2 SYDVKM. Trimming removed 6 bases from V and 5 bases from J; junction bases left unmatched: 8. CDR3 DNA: TGTGCCAGCAGGCCAGGGGGCGCGTATTATGGCTACACCTTC. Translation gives CASRPGGAYYGYTF.

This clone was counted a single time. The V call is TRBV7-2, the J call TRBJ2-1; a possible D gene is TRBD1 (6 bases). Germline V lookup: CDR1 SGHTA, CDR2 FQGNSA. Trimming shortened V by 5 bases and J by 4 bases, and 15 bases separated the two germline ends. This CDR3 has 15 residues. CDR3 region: CASSPQGYTYNEQFF. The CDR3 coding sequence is TGTGCCAGCAGCCCACAGGGCTACACTTACAATGAGCAGTTCTTC.

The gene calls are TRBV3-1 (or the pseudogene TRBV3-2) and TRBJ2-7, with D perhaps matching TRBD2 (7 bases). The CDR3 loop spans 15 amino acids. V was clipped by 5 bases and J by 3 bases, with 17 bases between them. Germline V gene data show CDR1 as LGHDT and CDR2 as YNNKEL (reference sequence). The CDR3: CASSTEGGKGYEQYF. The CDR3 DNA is TGTGCCAGCAGCACCGAGGGGGGGAAAGGCTACGAGCAGTACTTC.

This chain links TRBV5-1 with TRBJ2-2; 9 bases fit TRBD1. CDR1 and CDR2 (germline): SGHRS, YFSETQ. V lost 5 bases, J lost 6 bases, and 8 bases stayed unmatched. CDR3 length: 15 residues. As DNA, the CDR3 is TGCGCCAGCAGAACCGGGACAGGGTTCGCCGGGGAGCTGTTTTTT. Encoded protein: CASRTGTGFAGELFF.

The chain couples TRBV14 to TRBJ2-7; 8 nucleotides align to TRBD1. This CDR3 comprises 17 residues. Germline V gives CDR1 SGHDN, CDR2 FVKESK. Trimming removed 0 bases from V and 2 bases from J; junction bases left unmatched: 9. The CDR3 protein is CASSQDQAWTGTYEQYF. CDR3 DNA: TGTGCCAGCAGCCAAGATCAAGCTTGGACAGGGACCTACGAGCAGTACTTC.

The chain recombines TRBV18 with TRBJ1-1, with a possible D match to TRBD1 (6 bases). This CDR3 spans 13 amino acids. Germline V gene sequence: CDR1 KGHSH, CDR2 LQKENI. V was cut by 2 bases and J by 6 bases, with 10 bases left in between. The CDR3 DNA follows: TGTGCCAGCTCACCAACAGGGTTCGCTGAAGCTTTCTTT. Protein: CASSPTGFAEAFF.

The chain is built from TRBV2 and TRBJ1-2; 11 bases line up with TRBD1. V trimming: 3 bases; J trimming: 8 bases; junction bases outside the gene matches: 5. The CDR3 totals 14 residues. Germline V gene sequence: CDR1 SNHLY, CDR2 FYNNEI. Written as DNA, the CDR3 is TGTGCCAGCAGTGATGGACAGGGGGCGAGGGGCTACACCTTC. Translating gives CASSDGQGARGYTF.

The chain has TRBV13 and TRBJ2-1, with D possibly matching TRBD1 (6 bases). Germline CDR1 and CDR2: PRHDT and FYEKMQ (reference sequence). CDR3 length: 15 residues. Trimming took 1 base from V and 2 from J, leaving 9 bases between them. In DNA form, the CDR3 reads TGTGCCAGCAGCTTAGCTCCAGGGGCCTACAATGAGCAGTTCTTC. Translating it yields CASSLAPGAYNEQFF.

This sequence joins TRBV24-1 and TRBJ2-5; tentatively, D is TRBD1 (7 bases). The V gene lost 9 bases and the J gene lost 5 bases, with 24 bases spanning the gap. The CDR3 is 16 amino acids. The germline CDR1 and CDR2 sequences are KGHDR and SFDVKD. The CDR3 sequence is CATSPRGAGGRETQYF. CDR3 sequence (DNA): TGTGCCACCTCCCCGAGAGGGGCAGGGGGGAGGGAGACCCAGTACTTC.